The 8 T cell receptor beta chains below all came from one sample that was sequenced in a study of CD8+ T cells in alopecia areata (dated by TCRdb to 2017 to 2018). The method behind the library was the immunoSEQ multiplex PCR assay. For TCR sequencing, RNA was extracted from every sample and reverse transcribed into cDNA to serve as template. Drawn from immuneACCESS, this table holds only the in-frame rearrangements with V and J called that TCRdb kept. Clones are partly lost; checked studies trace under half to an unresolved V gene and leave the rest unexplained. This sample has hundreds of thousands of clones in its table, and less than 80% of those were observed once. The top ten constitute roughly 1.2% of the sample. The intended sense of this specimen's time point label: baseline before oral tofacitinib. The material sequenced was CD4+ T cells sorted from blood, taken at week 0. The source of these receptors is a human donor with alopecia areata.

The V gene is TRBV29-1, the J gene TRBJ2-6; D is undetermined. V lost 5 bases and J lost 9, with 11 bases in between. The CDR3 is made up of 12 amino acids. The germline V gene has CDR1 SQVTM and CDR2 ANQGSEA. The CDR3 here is CSVLWGNNVLTF. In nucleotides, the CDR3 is TGCAGCGTTCTGTGGGGTAACAACGTCCTGACTTTC.

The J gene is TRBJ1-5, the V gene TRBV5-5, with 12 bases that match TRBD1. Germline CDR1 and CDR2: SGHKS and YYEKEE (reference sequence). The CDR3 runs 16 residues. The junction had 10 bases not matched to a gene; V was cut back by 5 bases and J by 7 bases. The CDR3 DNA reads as TGTGCCAGCAGTCCTTTGGGGACAGGGGGCGGGCAGCCCCAGCATTTT. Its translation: CASSPLGTGGGQPQHF.

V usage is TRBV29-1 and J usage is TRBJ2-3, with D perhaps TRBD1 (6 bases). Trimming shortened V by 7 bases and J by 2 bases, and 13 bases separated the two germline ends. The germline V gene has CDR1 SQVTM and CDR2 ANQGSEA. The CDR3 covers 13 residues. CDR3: CSAEGDNTDTQYF. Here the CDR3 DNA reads TGCAGCGCCGAGGGGGACAACACAGATACGCAGTATTTT.

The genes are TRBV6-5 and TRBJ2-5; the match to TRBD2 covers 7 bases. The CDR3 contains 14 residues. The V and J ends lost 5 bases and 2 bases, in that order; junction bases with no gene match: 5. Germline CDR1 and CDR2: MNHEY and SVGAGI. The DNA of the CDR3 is TGTGCCAGCAGTCGCCGGGGACTACAAGAGACCCAGTACTTC. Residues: CASSRRGLQETQYF.

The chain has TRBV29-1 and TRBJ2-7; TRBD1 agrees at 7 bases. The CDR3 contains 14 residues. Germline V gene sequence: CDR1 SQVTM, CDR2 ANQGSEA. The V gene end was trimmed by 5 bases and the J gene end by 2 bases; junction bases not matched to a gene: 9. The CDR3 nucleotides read TGCAGCGTTAGACAGGGAAGTATCCCCTACGAGCAGTACTTC. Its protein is CSVRQGSIPYEQYF.

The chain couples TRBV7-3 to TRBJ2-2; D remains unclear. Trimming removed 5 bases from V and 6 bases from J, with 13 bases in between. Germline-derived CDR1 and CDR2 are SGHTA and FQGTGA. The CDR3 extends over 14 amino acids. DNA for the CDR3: TGTGCCAGCAGCCTCCTGGGTCGATCCGGGGAGCTGTTTTTT. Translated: CASSLLGRSGELFF.

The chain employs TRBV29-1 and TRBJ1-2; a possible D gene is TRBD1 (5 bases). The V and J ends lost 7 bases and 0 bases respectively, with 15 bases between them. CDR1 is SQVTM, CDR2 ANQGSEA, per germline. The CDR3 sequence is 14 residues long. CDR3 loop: CSATGTDSNYGYTF. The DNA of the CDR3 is TGCAGCGCCACCGGGACGGACTCTAACTATGGCTACACCTTC.

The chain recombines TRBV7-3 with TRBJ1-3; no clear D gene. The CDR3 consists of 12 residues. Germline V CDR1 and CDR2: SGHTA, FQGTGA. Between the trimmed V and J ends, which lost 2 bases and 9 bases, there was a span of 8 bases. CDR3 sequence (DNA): TGTGCCAGCAGCTTAGCCACCGGCACCATATATTTT. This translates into CASSLATGTIYF.